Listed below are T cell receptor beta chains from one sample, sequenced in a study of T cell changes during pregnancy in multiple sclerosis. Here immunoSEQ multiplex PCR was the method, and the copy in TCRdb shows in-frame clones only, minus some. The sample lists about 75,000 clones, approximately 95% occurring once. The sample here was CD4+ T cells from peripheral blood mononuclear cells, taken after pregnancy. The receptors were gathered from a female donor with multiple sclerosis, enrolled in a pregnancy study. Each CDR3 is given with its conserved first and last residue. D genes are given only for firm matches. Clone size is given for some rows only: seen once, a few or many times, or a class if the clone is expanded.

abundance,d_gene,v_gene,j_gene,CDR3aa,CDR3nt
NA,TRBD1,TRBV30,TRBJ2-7,CAWGWTGTYEQYF,TGTGCCTGGGGATGGACAGGGACCTACGAGCAGTACTTC
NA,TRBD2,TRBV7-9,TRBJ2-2,CASSLSSGLAVNTGELFF,TGTGCCAGCAGCCTGTCCTCGGGACTAGCGGTGAACACCGGGGAGCTGTTTTTT
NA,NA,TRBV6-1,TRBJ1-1,CASSASRQTIEAFF,TGTGCCAGCAGTGCCTCTAGACAGACCATTGAAGCTTTCTTT
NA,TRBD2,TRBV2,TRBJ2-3,CASSGRTSSTDTQYF,TGTGCCAGCAGTGGCCGGACTAGCTCCACAGATACGCAGTATTTT
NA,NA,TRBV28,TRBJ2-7,CASLGGVYEQYF,TGTGCCTCTCTCGGGGGTGTCTACGAGCAGTACTTC
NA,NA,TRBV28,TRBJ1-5,CASRAPQGDNQPQHF,TGTGCCAGCAGGGCCCCACAGGGTGACAATCAGCCCCAGCATTTT
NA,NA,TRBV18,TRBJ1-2,CASSPYRDGYTF,TGTGCCAGCTCACCATACAGGGATGGCTACACCTTC
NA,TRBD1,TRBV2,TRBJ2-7,CASRTGGKGEQYF,TGTGCCAGCAGAACAGGGGGCAAGGGTGAGCAGTACTTC
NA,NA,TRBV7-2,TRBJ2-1,CASSLAKTSYNEQFF,TGTGCCAGCAGTCTAGCTAAAACCTCCTACAATGAGCAGTTCTTC
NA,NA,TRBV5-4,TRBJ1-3,CASNDRTGNTIYF,TGTGCCAGCAACGACAGGACTGGAAACACCATATATTTT
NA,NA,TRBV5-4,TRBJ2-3,CASSPNAGTSTDTQYF,TGTGCCAGCAGCCCGAACGCCGGGACTAGCACAGATACGCAGTATTTT
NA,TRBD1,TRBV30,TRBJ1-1,CAWSARQGATEAFF,TGTGCCTGGAGTGCACGACAGGGTGCGACTGAAGCTTTCTTT
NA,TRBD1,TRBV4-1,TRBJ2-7,CASSPTGGQGAYEQYF,TGCGCCAGCAGCCCAACGGGGGGACAGGGGGCCTACGAGCAGTACTTC
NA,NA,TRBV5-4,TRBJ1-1,CASSLRRQLNTEAFF,TGTGCCAGCAGCTTACGAAGACAGCTGAACACTGAAGCTTTCTTT
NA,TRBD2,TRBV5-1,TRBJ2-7,CASSLAAAGGPYEQYF,TGCGCCAGCAGCTTGGCTGCAGCGGGAGGGCCCTACGAGCAGTACTTC
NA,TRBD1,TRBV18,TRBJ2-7,CASSPLDRGEQYF,TGTGCCAGCTCACCCTTGGACAGGGGCGAGCAGTACTTC
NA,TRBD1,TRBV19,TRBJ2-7,CASTRSHRGGYEQYF,TGTGCCAGTACCCGATCCCACAGGGGCGGGTACGAGCAGTACTTC
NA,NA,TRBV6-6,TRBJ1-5,CASSYSGGAGQPQHF,TGTGCCAGCAGTTACTCTGGGGGGGCAGGTCAGCCCCAGCATTTT
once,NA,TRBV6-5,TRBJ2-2,CASSYWGRPDGELFF,TGTGCCAGCAGTTATTGGGGGAGGCCTGACGGGGAGCTGTTTTTT
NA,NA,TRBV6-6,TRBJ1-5,CASRDTGSERNQPQHF,TGTGCCAGCAGGGACACAGGGTCGGAGCGCAATCAGCCCCAGCATTTT
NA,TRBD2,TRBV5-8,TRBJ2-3,CASSHLAGGYLDTQYF,TGTGCCAGCAGCCATTTAGCGGGAGGGTATTTAGATACGCAGTATTTT
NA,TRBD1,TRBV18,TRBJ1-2,CASSKPGTGSNYGYTF,TGTGCCAGCTCAAAACCCGGGACAGGGTCTAACTATGGCTACACCTTC
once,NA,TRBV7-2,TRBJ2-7,CASRSSAAYEQYF,TGTGCCAGCAGGTCTAGCGCGGCCTACGAGCAGTACTTC
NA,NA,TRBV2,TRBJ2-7,CASSERPRRKRQYF,TGTGCCAGCAGTGAGAGGCCACGTCGGAAGCGGCAGTACTTC
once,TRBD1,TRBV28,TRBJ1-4,CASSGTGLPEKLFF,TGTGCCAGCAGTGGGACAGGCCTCCCTGAAAAACTGTTTTTT
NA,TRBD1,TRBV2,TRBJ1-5,CASSDGDRGLSGNQPQHF,TGTGCCAGCAGTGATGGGGACAGGGGGCTTTCGGGCAATCAGCCCCAGCATTTT